The 25 T cell receptor beta chains reported below all come from one sample, sequenced in a study of T-cell memory formation after mild COVID-19. A single record per CDR3 protein comes from TCRdb applying MiXCR to the 5' RACE reads. This table has about 350,000 distinct CDR3 sequences, roughly 13% appearing once. Sample: PBMCs or a T cell subset sorted from them (not recorded which). All receptors come from a man aged 18 to 29 who had mild COVID-19 (a few samples of this study predate the infection). Cell type and time point are not known.

The J gene is TRBJ1-1, the V gene TRBV5-1; D ambiguous. The length of the CDR3 is 13 residues. Deletions cut 2 bases from V and 3 bases from J, with 8 bases between. Germline CDR1 reads SGHRS; CDR2 reads YFSETQ. The CDR3 DNA reads as TGCGCCAGCAGCTTTGGGAGCCACACTGAAGCTTTCTTT. It specifies CASSFGSHTEAFF.

This clonotype was counted between two and nine times. The CDR3 nucleotides are TGTGCCAGCAGTTACTCGAATAGCGGAGACCCCACAGATACGCAGTATTTT. Translating gives CASSYSNSGDPTDTQYF. The chain recombines TRBV6-5 with TRBJ2-3; perhaps TRBD2 as D (6 bases). Trimming took 0 bases from V and 2 from J, leaving 15 bases between them. CDR1 is MNHEY, CDR2 SVGAGI, per germline. CDR3 size: 17 residues.

This clonotype was observed a few times. This rearrangement joins TRBV14 to TRBJ1-6; no reliable D call. V shed 4 bases and J shed 9 bases, with 10 bases lying between them. The CDR3 has 13 amino acids. Germline values: CDR1 SGHDN, CDR2 FVKESK. CDR3 coding DNA: TGTGCCAGCAGCCTAGTCGAAGGTTCACCCCTCCACTTT. Translation: CASSLVEGSPLHF.

This clonotype was detected only a few times. The J gene is TRBJ1-1, the V gene TRBV5-1; D may be TRBD1 (6 bases). Germline CDR1 SGHRS, CDR2 YFSETQ. The CDR3 totals 14 residues. Deletions cut 6 bases from V and 1 base from J, with 13 bases between. The DNA for the CDR3 is TGCGCCAGCACCCGGGCAGGGGAGAACACTGAAGCTTTCTTT. Translation gives CASTRAGENTEAFF.

The rearrangement links TRBV4-3 to TRBJ2-3; the D gene is possibly TRBD1 (6 bases). V lost 5 bases and J 1 base, leaving 16 bases between the germline ends. This CDR3 is built from 16 residues. Germline V gene sequence: CDR1 LGHNA, CDR2 YSLEER. The chain's CDR3 is CASSVLQGFGTDTQYF. CDR3 DNA: TGCGCCAGCAGCGTATTACAGGGCTTTGGCACAGATACGCAGTATTTT.

J is TRBJ1-3 and V is TRBV10-3, with 7 bases fitting TRBD1. V shed 6 bases and J 7 bases; nucleotides not matched to a gene: 9. The germline CDR1 and CDR2 sequences are ENHRY and SYGVKD. This CDR3 is built from 14 residues. This CDR3 reads CAIRSDREGNTIYF. CDR3 in DNA: TGTGCCATCAGGAGTGACAGGGAAGGCAACACCATATATTTT.

The table lists this clonotype with a few counts. The genes are TRBV24-1 and TRBJ2-5; TRBD1 might be the D (5 bases). V was pared by 9 bases and J by 5 bases, with 15 bases between. The CDR3 sequence is 13 residues long. The V gene's germline CDR1 is KGHDR and CDR2 SFDVKD. CDR3 DNA: TGTGCCACCTCGGACACCCCGGTGGAGACCCAGTACTTC. It yields the protein CATSDTPVETQYF.

This clonotype was counted only a few times. The chain employs TRBV12-5 and TRBJ1-2; D remains ambiguous. Germline CDR1 reads LGHNT; CDR2 reads FRNRAP. The CDR3 is 12 residues long. V was clipped by 6 bases and J by 5 bases, with 10 bases between them. Here the CDR3 reads CASGRSGYGYTF. CDR3 coding DNA: TGTGCTAGTGGCAGAAGTGGGTATGGCTACACCTTC.

Only a few counts were recorded for this clonotype. The chain is built from TRBV7-2 and TRBJ1-6; D may be TRBD1 (5 bases). The CDR3 is 16 residues long. Trimming shortened V by 0 bases and J by 10 bases, and 16 bases separated the two germline ends. Looked up from germline, CDR1 is SGHTA and CDR2 is FQGNSA. The CDR3 DNA reads TGTGCCAGCAGCTTAGCGCGGACGGGGGGACGATCACCCCTCCACTTT. Its protein is CASSLARTGGRSPLHF.

This clonotype was counted a few times. J is TRBJ2-6 and V is TRBV5-1; D may be TRBD1 (5 bases). From germline, CDR1 is SGHRS and CDR2 YFSETQ. V lost 3 bases to trimming and J lost 3 bases, with 10 bases between them. The CDR3 is made up of 15 amino acids. CDR3 coding DNA: TGCGCCAGCAGCTCCTGGGGCGGTGGGGCCAACGTCCTGACTTTC. Its protein product is CASSSWGGGANVLTF.

This clonotype was counted at least ten times. The chain uses TRBV4-2 and TRBJ1-4; D unresolved. Trimming removed 1 base at V and 4 bases at J, with 7 bases between. The germline CDR1 and CDR2 sequences are LGHNA and YNFKEQ. The CDR3 consists of 14 residues. CDR3: CASSQGQLNEKLFF. The CDR3 DNA reads TGTGCCAGCAGCCAAGGGCAGCTTAATGAAAAACTGTTTTTT.

The J gene is TRBJ2-2, the V gene TRBV5-4; the D gene is possibly TRBD2 (7 bases). V lost 5 bases and J lost 5, with 16 bases in between. The CDR3 runs to 15 residues. The germline gives CDR1 SGHNT, CDR2 YYREEE (reference sequence). The CDR3 sequence is CASRHTGGDTGELFF. In DNA form, the CDR3 reads TGTGCCAGCAGACATACGGGGGGCGATACCGGGGAGCTGTTTTTT. Supplemented by reference TRBV5-4 and TRBJ2-2, the full variable domain reads ETGVTQSPTHLIKTRGQQVTLRCSSQSGHNTVSWYQQALGQGPQFIFQYYREEENGRGNFPPRFSGLQFPNYSSELNVNALELDDSALYLCASRHTGGDTGELFFGEGSRLTVL.

Only a few counts were recorded for this clonotype. The chain uses TRBV20-1 and TRBJ2-1; D may be TRBD1 or TRBD2 (5 bases each). The CDR3 is 13 residues long. V lost 4 bases, J lost 12 bases, and 19 bases lay in between. Germline-derived CDR1 and CDR2 are DFQATT and SNEGSKA (reference sequence). The CDR3 DNA follows: TGCAGTGCTATATCCACGGGGCAGGAACGGCAGTTCTTC. Amino acids: CSAISTGQERQFF.

This clonotype was found many times. The gene calls are TRBV5-1 and TRBJ2-7, with a possible D match to TRBD1 (5 bases). CDR3 size: 14 residues. Germline loops: CDR1 SGHRS, CDR2 YFSETQ. V was shortened by 3 bases and J by 6 bases, with 16 bases between the two germline ends. CDR3 DNA sequence: TGCGCCAGCAGCTCCGGCCAGGGTGGGGTCGAGCAGTACTTC. It yields the protein CASSSGQGGVEQYF.

This clonotype was detected a few times. This sequence joins TRBV20-1 and TRBJ2-1; tentatively, D is TRBD1 (5 bases). CDR1 DFQATT and CDR2 SNEGSKA come from the germline V gene (reference sequence). The CDR3 sequence is 14 residues long. V was shortened by 2 bases and J by 4 bases, with 12 bases between the two germline ends. In DNA form, the CDR3 reads TGCAGTGCTAGAAAATCACAGGCATACAATGAGCAGTTCTTC. The encoded protein is CSARKSQAYNEQFF.

This clonotype was found many times. V is TRBV24-1 and J is TRBJ2-1, with TRBD2 identical over 7 bases. Germline values: CDR1 KGHDR, CDR2 SFDVKD. The CDR3 runs 14 residues. J gave up 5 bases and V 6 bases, and 6 bases lay outside the gene matches. The chain's CDR3 is CATSSRLANNEQFF. The CDR3 DNA is TGTGCCACCAGTTCTCGACTAGCTAACAATGAGCAGTTCTTC.

This clonotype came up a few times. The chain carries TRBV5-6 and TRBJ2-7; 8 bases align to TRBD1. The CDR3 loop spans 13 amino acids. J lost 7 bases, V lost 3 bases, and 6 bases had no gene match. Germline V gene sequence: CDR1 SGHDT, CDR2 YYEEEE. CDR3 in amino acids: CASSSTGGWEQYV. The CDR3, as DNA: TGTGCCAGCAGCTCCACAGGGGGTTGGGAGCAGTACGTC.

In this sample, this clonotype turned up a few times. The chain uses TRBV5-1 and TRBJ2-5; 7 bases match TRBD2. This CDR3 is 16 amino acids long. V lost 0 bases to trimming and J lost 2 bases; unmatched junction nucleotides: 7. Germline-derived CDR1 and CDR2 are SGHRS and YFSETQ. As DNA, the CDR3 is TGCGCCAGCAGCTTGGCGAACACCGGGGGGCAAGAGACCCAGTACTTC. As protein: CASSLANTGGQETQYF.

The rearrangement uses TRBV6-6 and TRBJ2-7; D possibly corresponds to TRBD2 (5 bases). The V end was cut by 2 bases, the J end by 5 bases, with 10 bases between. Looked up from germline, CDR1 is MNHNY and CDR2 is SVGAGI (reference sequence). The CDR3 has 13 residues. CDR3 nucleotide sequence: TGTGCCAGCAGTTACCCCGCCGGGAACGAGCAGTACGTC. This gives the protein CASSYPAGNEQYV.

This clonotype was seen only a few times. The chain is built from TRBV6-5 and TRBJ2-1; a weak D match, TRBD1 (6 bases). V lost 4 bases and J 8 bases, leaving 15 bases between the germline ends. Germline CDR1 and CDR2: MNHEY and SVGAGI. CDR3 length equals 14 residues. CDR3 nucleotides: TGTGCCAGCAGTTCAACTGGGACAATCGATGAGCAGTTCTTC. Residues: CASSSTGTIDEQFF.

This clonotype has more than one count but fewer than ten. The chain has TRBV9 and TRBJ2-2; TRBD2 agrees at 13 bases. CDR3 size: 19 residues. V was pared by 0 bases and J by 5 bases, with 10 bases of the junction left unmatched. Germline CDR1 reads SGDLS; CDR2 reads YYNGEE. CDR3 DNA: TGTGCCAGCAGCGTAGCTCCGACTAGCGGGGGGCGGGGTACCGGGGAGCTGTTTTTT. Its protein product is CASSVAPTSGGRGTGELFF.

This clonotype was observed a few times. V gene TRBV5-1 combines with J gene TRBJ1-1; D might be TRBD1 (6 bases). The CDR3 totals 15 residues. Germline values: CDR1 SGHRS, CDR2 YFSETQ. The V gene lost 2 bases and the J gene lost 1 base, with 12 bases spanning the gap. The DNA of the CDR3 is TGCGCCAGCAGCTTCCGACAGGCGCAGAACACTGAAGCTTTCTTT. Protein product: CASSFRQAQNTEAFF.

V is TRBV6-6 and J is TRBJ2-1, with 8 bases identical to TRBD2. In germline, CDR1 is MNHNY, CDR2 SVGAGI (reference sequence). CDR3 size: 15 residues. Trimming cost V 5 bases and J 8 bases; bases outside gene matches: 11. CDR3 residues: CASSPGGGFNHEQFF. DNA of the CDR3: TGTGCCAGCAGTCCAGGCGGGGGGTTTAACCATGAGCAGTTCTTC.

This clonotype was seen a handful of times. The CDR3 spells CASSLAGSSNEQFF. CDR3 coding DNA: TGCGCCAGCAGCTTGGCTGGCAGCTCCAATGAGCAGTTCTTC. This chain connects TRBV5-1 to TRBJ2-1, with D uncertain. Germline V gene data show CDR1 as SGHRS and CDR2 as YFSETQ. The CDR3 runs 14 residues. V lost 0 bases and J lost 6, with 10 bases in between.

Only a few counts were recorded for this clonotype. The rearrangement joins TRBV14 to TRBJ2-4; TRBD2 is a possible D gene (5 bases). This CDR3 is 19 amino acids long. Germline V gives CDR1 SGHDN, CDR2 FVKESK. V dropped 3 bases and J dropped 0 bases, with 21 bases sitting between them. CDR3 coding DNA: TGTGCCAGCAGCCACCACCCTAAGTCGACTGGACTAGCCAAAAACATTCAGTACTTC. Encoded protein: CASSHHPKSTGLAKNIQYF.